The 14 T cell receptor beta chains reported below all come from one sample, sequenced in a study of early T cells in non-severe SARS-CoV-2 infection (dated by TCRdb to the early 2020s). The receptor library was made with 5' RACE. The sample was run on a NextSeq 500. TCRdb reanalyzed the raw reads on its own, using fastp at Q25 for trimming and MiXCR for clone calling, and kept in-frame beta chains. Each CDR3 protein gets just one entry, which takes the most common genes and DNA from the rows behind it. Across this sample there are about 50,000 distinct CDR3 sequences, with roughly 15% seen only once. The biggest ten clones account for approximately 4% of the sample. Sequencing was performed on whole blood, taken at baseline. All receptors come from an adult who was a healthcare worker with PCR-confirmed SARS-CoV-2 infection or an uninfected control (not recorded which).

This clonotype was picked up a small number of times. The J gene is TRBJ2-1, the V gene TRBV21-1; TRBD1 is the table's D call and was not checked against the DNA. TRBV21-1 is a listed pseudogene. The CDR3 covers 16 residues. This CDR3 reads CASPRTADSSYNEQFF. In nucleotides, the CDR3 is TGTGCCAGCCCTCGGACAGCGGATAGCTCCTACAATGAGCAGTTCTTC.

This clonotype was seen a handful of times. The J gene is TRBJ2-7, the V gene TRBV27; the D gene is possibly TRBD2 (6 bases). V was trimmed by 4 bases and J by 3 bases, leaving 13 bases between them. Per germline, CDR1 MNHEY and CDR2 SMNVEV (reference sequence). This CDR3 has 14 amino acids. This CDR3 reads CASSYMGGGYEQYF. CDR3 nucleotide sequence: TGTGCCAGCAGTTATATGGGGGGAGGCTACGAGCAGTACTTC.

A few counts support this clonotype. This chain connects TRBV11-2 to TRBJ2-3, with 8 positions matching TRBD2. J gave up 6 bases and V 4 bases, and 6 bases lay outside the gene matches. The CDR3 is made up of 14 amino acids. Germline values: CDR1 SGHAT, CDR2 FQNNGV. CDR3 loop: CASSSGGARDTQYF. The CDR3 DNA sequence: TGTGCCAGCAGCTCCGGGGGGGCTAGGGATACGCAGTATTTT. Full variable domain (rest looked up from reference TRBV11-2 and TRBJ2-3): EAGVAQSPRYKIIEKRQSVAFWCNPISGHATLYWYQQILGQGPKLLIQFQNNGVVDDSQLPKDRFSAERLKGVDSTLKIQPAKLEDSAVYLCASSSGGARDTQYFGPGTRLTVL.

This clonotype was seen repeatedly, ten times or more. The chain recombines TRBV6-4 with TRBJ2-3, with 8 bases aligning to TRBD2. The CDR3 is 15 amino acids. CDR1 and CDR2 from the germline V gene are MRHNA and SNTAGT. V gave up 5 bases and J gave up 0 bases; unmatched junction bases: 4. The CDR3 protein is CASSSSGSSTDTQYF. The CDR3 bases are TGTGCCAGCAGTTCGAGCGGGAGTAGCACAGATACGCAGTATTTT.

The chain joins TRBV6-2 or TRBV6-3 to TRBJ2-7; 8 bases fit TRBD2. The CDR3 is 16 residues long. Losses at the gene ends were 2 bases for V and 5 bases for J; bases not matched to a gene: 11. CDR1 and CDR2 from the germline V gene are MNHEY and SVGEGT. The CDR3 is CASSYRPGLGADEQYF. DNA for the CDR3: TGTGCCAGCAGTTACCGTCCGGGACTAGGGGCGGACGAGCAGTACTTC.

This clonotype was picked up one time. The rearrangement uses TRBV25-1 and TRBJ2-1; D may be TRBD2 (5 bases). In germline, CDR1 is MGHDK, CDR2 SYGVNS. The CDR3 consists of 16 residues. V was cut by 5 bases and J by 5 bases, with 19 bases left in between. In DNA, the CDR3 is TGTGCCAGCAGTCCCACGGGGTCGGCCCGGGACAATGAGCAGTTCTTC. Residues: CASSPTGSARDNEQFF.

This clonotype has a handful of counts. V usage is TRBV29-1 and J usage is TRBJ1-2; possible D gene TRBD1, 6 bases. The CDR3 runs to 15 residues. In germline, CDR1 is SQVTM, CDR2 ANQGSEA. V gave up 3 bases and J gave up 4 bases, with 18 bases separating them. The CDR3 DNA reads TGCAGCGTTGATTACTTACAGCGGGACACCTATGGCTACACCTTC. Amino acids: CSVDYLQRDTYGYTF.

This clonotype was seen only a few times. V is TRBV6-1 and J is TRBJ2-7; the D gene could be TRBD1 or TRBD2 (6 bases each). Trimming removed 2 bases at V and 2 bases at J, with 10 bases between. This CDR3 spans 14 amino acids. CDR1 and CDR2 (germline): MNHNS, SASEGT. CDR3 nucleotides: TGTGCCAGCAGTGAACAGGGGAGGCCCTACGAGCAGTACTTC. Its translation is CASSEQGRPYEQYF.

V is TRBV10-2 and J is TRBJ1-1, with D possibly TRBD1 on 5 matching bases. CDR1 and CDR2 (germline): WSHSY, SAAADI. This CDR3 spans 15 amino acids. Deletions cut 7 bases from V and 1 base from J, with 16 bases between. CDR3 residues: CASISSGAGNTEAFF. The CDR3 nucleotides are TGCGCCAGCATCTCCTCCGGGGCAGGGAACACTGAAGCTTTCTTT.

This clonotype was detected a few times. This chain connects TRBV2 to TRBJ1-2; tentative D call: TRBD1 (5 bases). Between the trimmed V and J ends, which lost 6 bases and 5 bases, there was a span of 16 bases. The germline CDR1 and CDR2 sequences are SNHLY and FYNNEI. CDR3 length: 14 amino acids. CDR3 sequence (DNA): TGTGCCAGCAGCTACAGACAGCCTGTATATGGCTACACCTTC. Encoded protein: CASSYRQPVYGYTF.

The J gene is TRBJ2-7, the V gene TRBV4-1; TRBD2 agrees at 13 bases. The length of the CDR3 is 16 residues. Germline-derived CDR1 and CDR2 are MGHRA and YSYEKL. V gave up 4 bases and J gave up 4 bases; unmatched junction bases: 7. The CDR3 DNA follows: TGCGCCAGCAGCCGCCGACTAGCGGGAGGAGAGTACGAGCAGTACTTC. It yields the protein CASSRRLAGGEYEQYF.

This clonotype was observed a few times. The V call is TRBV10-3, the J call TRBJ1-1, with 7 positions matching TRBD1. The CDR3 sequence is 14 residues long. With V trimmed by 6 bases and J by 4 bases, 8 bases remained unmatched. Germline assignment: CDR1 ENHRY and CDR2 SYGVKD. CDR3 residues: CAIRKARGITEAFF. In nucleotides, the CDR3 is TGTGCCATCAGAAAGGCCAGGGGGATCACTGAAGCTTTCTTT.

V is TRBV29-1 and J is TRBJ2-7; D unresolved. Germline V gene data show CDR1 as SQVTM and CDR2 as ANQGSEA. The CDR3 totals 10 residues. V was clipped by 6 bases and J by 5 bases, with 8 bases between them. As DNA, the CDR3 is TGCAGCGTCCTCCAAGACGAGCAGTACTTC. It translates to CSVLQDEQYF.

This clonotype was seen ten or more times. The chain carries TRBV20-1 and TRBJ2-7; D may correspond to TRBD1 or TRBD2 (5 bases each). The CDR3 totals 16 residues. Trimming took 6 bases from V and 2 from J, leaving 23 bases between them. Per germline, CDR1 DFQATT and CDR2 SNEGSKA (reference sequence). CDR3 sequence (DNA): TGCAGTGCCTCACTCCTCCCGGGACGCAATGCCTACGAGCAGTACTTC. Amino acids: CSASLLPGRNAYEQYF.